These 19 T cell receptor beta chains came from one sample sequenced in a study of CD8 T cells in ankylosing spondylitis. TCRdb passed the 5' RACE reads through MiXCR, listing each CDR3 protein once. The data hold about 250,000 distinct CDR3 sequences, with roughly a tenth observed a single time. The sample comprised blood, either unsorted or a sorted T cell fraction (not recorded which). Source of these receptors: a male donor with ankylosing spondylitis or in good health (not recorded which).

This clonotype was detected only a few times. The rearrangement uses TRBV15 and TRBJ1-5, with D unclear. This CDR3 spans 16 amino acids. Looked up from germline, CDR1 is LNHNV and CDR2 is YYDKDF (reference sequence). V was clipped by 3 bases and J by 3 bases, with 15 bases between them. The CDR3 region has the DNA TGTGCCACCAGCAGTACGGGCAGCGGCTTCAATCAGCCCCAGCATTTT. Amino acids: CATSSTGSGFNQPQHF.

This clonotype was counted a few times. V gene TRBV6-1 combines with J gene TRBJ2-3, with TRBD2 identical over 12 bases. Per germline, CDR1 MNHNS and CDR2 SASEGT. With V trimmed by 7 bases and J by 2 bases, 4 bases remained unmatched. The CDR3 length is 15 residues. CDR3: CASTGLAGPTDTQYF. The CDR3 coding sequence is TGTGCCAGCACCGGACTAGCGGGACCCACAGATACGCAGTATTTT.

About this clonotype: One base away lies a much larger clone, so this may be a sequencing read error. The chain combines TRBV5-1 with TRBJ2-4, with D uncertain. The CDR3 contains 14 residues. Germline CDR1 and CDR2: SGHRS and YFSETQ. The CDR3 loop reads CASSLAWGKNIQHF. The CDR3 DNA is TGCGCCAGCAGCTTGGCCTGGGGTAAAAACATTCAGCACTTC.

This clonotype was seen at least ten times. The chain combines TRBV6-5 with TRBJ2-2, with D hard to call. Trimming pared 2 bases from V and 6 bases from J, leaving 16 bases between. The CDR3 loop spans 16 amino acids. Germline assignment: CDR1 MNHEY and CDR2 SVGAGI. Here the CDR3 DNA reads TGTGCCAGCAGTTACGTCCCTATAAAGTGGGCCGGGGAGCTGTTTTTT. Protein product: CASSYVPIKWAGELFF.

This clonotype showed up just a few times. CDR3 DNA sequence: TGTGCCAGCAGCACCGGGACCTACACTGAAGCTTTCTTT. This translates into CASSTGTYTEAFF. The rearrangement links TRBV7-9 to TRBJ1-1; a possible D gene is TRBD1 (5 bases). The CDR3 length is 13 residues. V dropped 5 bases and J dropped 3 bases, with 10 bases sitting between them. CDR1 and CDR2 (germline): SEHNR, FQNEAQ (reference sequence). Filled out from reference TRBV7-9 and TRBJ1-1, the complete variable domain reads DTGVSQNPRHKITKRGQNVTFRCDPISEHNRLYWYRQTLGQGPEFLTYFQNEAQLEKSRLLSDRFSAERPKGSFSTLEIQRTEQGDSAMYLCASSTGTYTEAFFGQGTRLTVV.

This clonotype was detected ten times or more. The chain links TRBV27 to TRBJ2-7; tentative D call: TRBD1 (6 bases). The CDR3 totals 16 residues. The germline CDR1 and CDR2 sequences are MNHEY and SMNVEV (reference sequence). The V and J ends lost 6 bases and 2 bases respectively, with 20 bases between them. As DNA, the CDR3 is TGTGCCAGCAGCGGAGAGGGACAACATAGACCCTACGAGCAGTACTTC. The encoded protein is CASSGEGQHRPYEQYF.

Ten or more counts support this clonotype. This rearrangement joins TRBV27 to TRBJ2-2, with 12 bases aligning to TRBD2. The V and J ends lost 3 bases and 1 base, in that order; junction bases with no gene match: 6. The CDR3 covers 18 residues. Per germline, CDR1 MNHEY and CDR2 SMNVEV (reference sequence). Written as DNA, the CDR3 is TGTGCCAGCAGTTTGCTAGCGGGAGGGAAGGGGAACACCGGGGAGCTGTTTTTT. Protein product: CASSLLAGGKGNTGELFF.

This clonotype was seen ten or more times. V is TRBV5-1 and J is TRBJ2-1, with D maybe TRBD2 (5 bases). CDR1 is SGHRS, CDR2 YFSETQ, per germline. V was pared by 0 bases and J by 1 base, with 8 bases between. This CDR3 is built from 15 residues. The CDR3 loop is CASSLVGVSYNEQFF. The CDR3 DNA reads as TGCGCCAGCAGCTTGGTCGGGGTATCCTACAATGAGCAGTTCTTC.

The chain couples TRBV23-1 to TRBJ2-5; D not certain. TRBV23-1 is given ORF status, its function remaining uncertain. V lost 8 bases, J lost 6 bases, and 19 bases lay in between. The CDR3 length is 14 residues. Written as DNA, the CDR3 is TGCGCCAGCCCTCCGTGGGCAGGACGAAAGACCCAGTACTTC. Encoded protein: CASPPWAGRKTQYF.

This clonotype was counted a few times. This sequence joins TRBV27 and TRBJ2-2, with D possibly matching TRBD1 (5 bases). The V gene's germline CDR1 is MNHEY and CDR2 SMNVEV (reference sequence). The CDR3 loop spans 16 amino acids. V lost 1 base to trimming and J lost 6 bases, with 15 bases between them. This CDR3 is CASSLLRQNIAGELFF. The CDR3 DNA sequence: TGTGCCAGCAGTTTATTACGACAGAACATCGCCGGGGAGCTGTTTTTT.

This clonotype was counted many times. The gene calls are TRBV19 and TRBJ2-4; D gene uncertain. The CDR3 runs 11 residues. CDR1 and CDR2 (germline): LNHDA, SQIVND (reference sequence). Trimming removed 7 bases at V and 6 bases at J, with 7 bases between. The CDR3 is CASTRGNIQYF. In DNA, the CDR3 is TGTGCCAGTACCCGCGGAAACATTCAGTACTTC. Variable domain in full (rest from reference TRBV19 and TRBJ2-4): DGGITQSPKYLFRKEGQNVTLSCEQNLNHDAMYWYRQDPGQGLRLIYYSQIVNDFQKGDIAEGYSVSREKKESFPLTVTSAQKNPTAFYLCASTRGNIQYFGAGTRLSVL.

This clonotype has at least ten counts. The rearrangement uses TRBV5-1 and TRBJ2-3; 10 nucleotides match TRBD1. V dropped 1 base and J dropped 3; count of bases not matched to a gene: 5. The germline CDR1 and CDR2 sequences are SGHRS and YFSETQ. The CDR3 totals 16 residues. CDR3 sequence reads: CASSLPGQGWTDTQYF. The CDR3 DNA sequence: TGCGCCAGCAGCTTGCCGGGACAGGGGTGGACAGATACGCAGTATTTT.

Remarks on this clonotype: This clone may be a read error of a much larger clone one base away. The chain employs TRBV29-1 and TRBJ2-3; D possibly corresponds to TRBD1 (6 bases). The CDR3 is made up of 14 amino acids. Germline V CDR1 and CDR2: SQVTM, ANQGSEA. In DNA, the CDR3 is TGCAGCGCTGAACAGGGCCGATTCACAGATACGCAGTATTTT. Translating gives CSAEQGRFTDTQYF.

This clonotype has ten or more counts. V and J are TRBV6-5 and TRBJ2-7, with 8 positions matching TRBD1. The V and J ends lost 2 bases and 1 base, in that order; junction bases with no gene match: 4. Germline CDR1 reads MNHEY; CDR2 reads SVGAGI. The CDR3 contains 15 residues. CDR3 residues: CASSYVRTGSYEQYF. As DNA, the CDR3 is TGTGCCAGCAGTTACGTGAGGACAGGGTCCTACGAGCAGTACTTC.

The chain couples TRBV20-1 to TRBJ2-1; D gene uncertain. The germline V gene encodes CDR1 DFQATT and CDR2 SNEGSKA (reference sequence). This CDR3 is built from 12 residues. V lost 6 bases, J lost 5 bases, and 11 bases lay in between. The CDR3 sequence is CSAKDGHNEQFF. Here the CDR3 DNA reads TGCAGTGCCAAGGACGGGCACAATGAGCAGTTCTTC.

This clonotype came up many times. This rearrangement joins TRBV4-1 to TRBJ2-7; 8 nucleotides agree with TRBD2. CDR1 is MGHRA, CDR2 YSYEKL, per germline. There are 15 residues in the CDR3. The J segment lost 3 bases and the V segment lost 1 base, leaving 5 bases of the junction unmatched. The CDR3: CASSQVAGMIYEQYF. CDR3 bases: TGCGCCAGCAGCCAAGTAGCGGGGATGATCTACGAGCAGTACTTC.

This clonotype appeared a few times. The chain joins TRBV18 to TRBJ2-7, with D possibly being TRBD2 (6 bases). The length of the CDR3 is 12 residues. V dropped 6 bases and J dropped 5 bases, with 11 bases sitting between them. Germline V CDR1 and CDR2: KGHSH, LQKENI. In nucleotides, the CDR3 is TGTGCCAGCTCCCCCTCGGGAGACGAGCAGTACTTC. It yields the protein CASSPSGDEQYF.

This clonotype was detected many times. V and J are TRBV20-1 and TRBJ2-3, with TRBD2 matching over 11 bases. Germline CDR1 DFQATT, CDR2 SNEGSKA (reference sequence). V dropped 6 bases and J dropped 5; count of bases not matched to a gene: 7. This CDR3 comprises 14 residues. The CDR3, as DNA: TGCAGTGCCGCCACTAGCGGGAGAATAGATACGCAGTATTTT. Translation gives CSAATSGRIDTQYF.

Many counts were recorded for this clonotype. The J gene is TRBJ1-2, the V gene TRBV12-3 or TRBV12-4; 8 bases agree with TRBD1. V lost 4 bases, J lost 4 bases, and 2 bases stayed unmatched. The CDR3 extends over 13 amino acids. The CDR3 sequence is CASSSTGGYGYTF. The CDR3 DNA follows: TGTGCCAGCAGTTCAACAGGGGGCTATGGCTACACCTTC.